A single sample is the source of the 2 T cell receptor beta chains below, sequenced in a study of cytomegalovirus exposure and HLA in healthy donors. This table comes from immunoSEQ multiplex PCR, and its TCRdb copy is limited to in-frame clones, with some not included. This sample has 45,000 to 65,000 clones, with 75% to 95% found just once. Sequences were obtained from PBMCs. These TCRs come from a young man in good health and CMV-seronegative.

V usage is TRBV6-6 and J usage is TRBJ2-3; 12 nucleotides align to TRBD2. The V gene end was trimmed by 8 bases and the J gene end by 6 bases; junction bases not matched to a gene: 9. This CDR3 has 15 residues. The germline V gene has CDR1 MNHNY and CDR2 SVGAGI (reference sequence). Here the CDR3 reads CASLRLAGASDTQYF. The CDR3 region has the DNA TGTGCCAGCCTCCGACTAGCGGGAGCGTCGGATACGCAGTATTTT.

This clone was observed once. The gene calls are TRBV11-2 and TRBJ2-1; 7 nucleotides agree with TRBD2. The CDR3 is 16 amino acids. CDR1 is SGHAT and CDR2 is FQNNGV in the germline V gene. V was clipped by 3 bases and J by 1 base; unmatched bases: 6. The CDR3 sequence is CASSFSGQRSYNEQFF. The DNA for the CDR3 is TGTGCCAGCAGCTTTAGCGGGCAGCGTTCCTACAATGAGCAGTTCTTC. Supplemented by reference TRBV11-2 and TRBJ2-1, the full variable domain reads EAGVAQSPRYKIIEKRQSVAFWCNPISGHATLYWYQQILGQGPKLLIQFQNNGVVDDSQLPKDRFSAERLKGVDSTLKIQPAKLEDSAVYLCASSFSGQRSYNEQFFGPGTRLTVL.